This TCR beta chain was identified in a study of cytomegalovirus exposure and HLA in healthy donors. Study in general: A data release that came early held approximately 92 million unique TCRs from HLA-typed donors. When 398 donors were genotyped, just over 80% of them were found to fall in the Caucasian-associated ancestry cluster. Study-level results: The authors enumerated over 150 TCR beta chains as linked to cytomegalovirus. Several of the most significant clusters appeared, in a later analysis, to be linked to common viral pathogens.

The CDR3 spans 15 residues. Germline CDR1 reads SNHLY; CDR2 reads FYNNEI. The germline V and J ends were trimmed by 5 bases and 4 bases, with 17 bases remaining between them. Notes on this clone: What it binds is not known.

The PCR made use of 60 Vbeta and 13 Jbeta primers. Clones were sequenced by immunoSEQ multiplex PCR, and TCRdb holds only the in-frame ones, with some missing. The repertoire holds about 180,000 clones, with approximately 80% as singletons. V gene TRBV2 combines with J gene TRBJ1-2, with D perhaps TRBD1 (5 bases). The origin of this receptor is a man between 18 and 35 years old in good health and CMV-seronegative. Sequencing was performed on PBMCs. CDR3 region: CASSPSSGGVYGYTF. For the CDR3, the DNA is TGTGCCAGCAGTCCATCATCGGGGGGGGTCTATGGCTACACCTTC.